Following are 17 T cell receptor beta chains from one sample sequenced in a study of T cell responses to AZD1222 COVID-19 vaccine (dated by TCRdb to about 2021). The time point label of this sample denotes: about 28 days (+/-7) after the second vaccine dose. The library was generated by the immunoSEQ multiplex PCR assay. TCRdb mirrors the immuneACCESS table, restricted to in-frame sequences. Some clones are absent from its copies; in checked studies, under half trace to an unresolved V gene, and the reason for the others is unknown. This sample gives 100,000 to 150,000 clones in total; more than 85% of them show up just once. The leading ten clones occupy 1.9% of the sample. The starting material was peripheral blood, obtained 28 days after the second AZD1222 dose. The receptor source for this set is an adult who received the AZD1222 COVID-19 vaccine.

This chain connects TRBV5-1 to TRBJ1-3; D is ambiguous. CDR1 and CDR2 from the germline V gene are SGHRS and YFSETQ. This CDR3 has 17 residues. V was pared by 0 bases and J by 0 bases, with 13 bases between. The CDR3 spells CASSLAGPHLSGNTIYF. The CDR3 DNA reads TGCGCCAGCAGCTTGGCTGGGCCTCACCTCTCTGGAAACACCATATATTTT.

The chain recombines TRBV5-1 with TRBJ2-3, with TRBD2 matching 14 bases. The length of the CDR3 is 18 residues. Trimming took 5 bases from V and 0 from J; bases not matched to a gene: 8. Germline V gives CDR1 SGHRS, CDR2 YFSETQ. The CDR3 region has the DNA TGCGCCAGCAGTAAAGGGTGGACTAGCGGGGGGAGCACAGATACGCAGTATTTT. As protein: CASSKGWTSGGSTDTQYF. Full variable domain (rest looked up from reference TRBV5-1 and TRBJ2-3): KAGVTQTPRYLIKTRGQQVTLSCSPISGHRSVSWYQQTPGQGLQFLFEYFSETQRNKGNFPGRFSGRQFSNSRSEMNVSTLELGDSALYLCASSKGWTSGGSTDTQYFGPGTRLTVL.

About this clone itself: Additional DNA sequences in this sample encode the identical CDR3. V usage is TRBV6-5 and J usage is TRBJ2-3, with D uncertain. V lost 2 bases to trimming and J lost 5 bases, with 5 bases between them. The germline V gene encodes CDR1 MNHEY and CDR2 SVGAGI. This CDR3 is 12 amino acids long. The CDR3 DNA is TGTGCCAGCAGTTACGACGGAGATACGCAGTATTTT. This encodes CASSYDGDTQYF.

The chain carries TRBV11-3 and TRBJ1-1, with a possible D match to TRBD1 (5 bases). Deletions cut 4 bases from V and 0 bases from J, with 21 bases between. The CDR3 consists of 18 residues. In germline, CDR1 is SGHNT, CDR2 YENEEA. CDR3 in amino acids: CASSSEIRSRAMNTEAFF. The DNA for the CDR3 is TGTGCCAGCAGCTCGGAGATTCGGTCCAGGGCTATGAACACTGAAGCTTTCTTT.

V is TRBV6-5 and J is TRBJ2-2, with D perhaps given as TRBD1 or TRBD2 (5 bases each). Deletions cut 1 base from V and 4 bases from J, with 10 bases between. This CDR3 is built from 15 residues. CDR1 and CDR2 (germline): MNHEY, SVGAGI. CDR3 DNA sequence: TGTGCCAGCAGTTACTTGGGACGGAGCACCGGGGAGCTGTTTTTT. Translation gives CASSYLGRSTGELFF.

V is TRBV2 and J is TRBJ2-3; tentative D call: TRBD1 (6 bases). The CDR3 is 14 amino acids. Trimming removed 6 bases from V and 4 bases from J, with 14 bases in between. Per the germline V gene, CDR1 is SNHLY and CDR2 is FYNNEI. The DNA for the CDR3 is TGTGCCAGCAGCCAAACAGGGTACCCAGATACGCAGTATTTT. Amino acids: CASSQTGYPDTQYF.

V usage is TRBV5-1 and J usage is TRBJ1-2; TRBD1 agrees at 9 bases. Per the germline V gene, CDR1 is SGHRS and CDR2 is YFSETQ. The CDR3 sequence is 16 residues long. V dropped 1 base and J dropped 3; count of bases not matched to a gene: 7. The CDR3 nucleotides read TGCGCCAGCAGCTTGACAGGGGGCGAGCCTGACTATGGCTACACCTTC. This encodes CASSLTGGEPDYGYTF.

The CDR3 coding sequence is TGTGCCAGCTCACCAGGGACAGACTACGAGCAGTACGTC. This translates into CASSPGTDYEQYV. This rearrangement joins TRBV18 to TRBJ2-7, with 7 bases aligning to TRBD1. Germline lookup yields CDR1 KGHSH and CDR2 LQKENI. The ends lost 2 bases at V and 3 bases at J; junction bases unmatched: 1. The CDR3 totals 13 residues.

The rearrangement joins TRBV7-3 to TRBJ2-1; D remains unclear. This CDR3 is 13 amino acids long. The V gene's germline CDR1 is SGHTA and CDR2 FQGTGA. The V and J ends lost 1 base and 5 bases respectively, with 6 bases between them. DNA of the CDR3: TGTGCCAGCAGCTTAAGGACGCACAATGAGCAGTTCTTC. It translates to CASSLRTHNEQFF.

V is TRBV2 and J is TRBJ1-5; TRBD1 aligns across 8 bases. The CDR3 has 14 amino acids. The junction had 3 bases not matched to a gene; V was cut back by 7 bases and J by 1 base. From germline, CDR1 is SNHLY and CDR2 FYNNEI. The CDR3 region has the DNA TGTGCCAGCAAGAGGACAGGGAGCAATCAGCCCCAGCATTTT. Translating it yields CASKRTGSNQPQHF.

The chain joins TRBV19 to TRBJ1-6; 7 positions match TRBD1. Trimming at V came to 0 bases and at J to 10 bases, leaving 9 bases not matched to a gene. The CDR3 totals 16 residues. Looked up from germline, CDR1 is LNHDA and CDR2 is SQIVND (reference sequence). CDR3 region: CASSIDPAGGWSPLHF. CDR3 sequence (DNA): TGTGCCAGTAGTATAGATCCGGCAGGGGGATGGTCACCCCTCCACTTT.

V usage is TRBV3-1 (or the pseudogene TRBV3-2) and J usage is TRBJ2-7; 8 nucleotides line up with TRBD1. The V gene's germline CDR1 is LGHDT and CDR2 YNNKEL (reference sequence). V lost 3 bases, J lost 0 bases, and 16 bases stayed unmatched. The length of the CDR3 is 19 residues. DNA of the CDR3: TGTGCCAGCAGCCACTGGGACAGGTGGAGTCACTCGAGCTCCTACGAGCAGTACGTC. Amino acids: CASSHWDRWSHSSSYEQYV.

The chain has TRBV20-1 and TRBJ2-1; 12 bases agree with TRBD1. The CDR3 loop spans 17 amino acids. Per germline, CDR1 DFQATT and CDR2 SNEGSKA (reference sequence). Losses at the gene ends were 3 bases for V and 5 bases for J; bases not matched to a gene: 11. This CDR3 reads CSASGTGGLVRNNEQFF. The CDR3 region has the DNA TGCAGTGCTAGTGGGACAGGGGGCCTAGTGAGAAACAATGAGCAGTTCTTC.

This sequence joins TRBV7-8 and TRBJ1-5, with D tentatively TRBD1 (6 bases). Trimming took 5 bases from V and 1 from J, leaving 12 bases between them. The CDR3 contains 15 residues. Germline V gene data show CDR1 as SGHVS and CDR2 as FQNEAQ. CDR3 protein: CASSPDRQSNQPQHF. CDR3 sequence (DNA): TGTGCCAGCAGCCCTGACAGGCAAAGCAATCAGCCCCAGCATTTT.

The V gene is TRBV5-1, the J gene TRBJ2-5; D not resolved. The CDR3 spans 12 residues. The V gene's germline CDR1 is SGHRS and CDR2 YFSETQ. With 5 bases removed from V and 5 bases from J, the gap between germline ends came to 10 bases. The CDR3 nucleotides read TGCGCCAGCAGACAGCTTGGTGAGACCCAGTACTTC. As protein: CASRQLGETQYF.

The J gene is TRBJ1-5, the V gene TRBV19, with D unclear. Deletions cut 9 bases from V and 5 bases from J, with 20 bases between. This CDR3 has 15 residues. CDR1 and CDR2 from the germline V gene are LNHDA and SQIVND (reference sequence). The CDR3 DNA follows: TGTGCCAGCAAGGGCCTTCCCCTCTCCGATCAGCCCCAGCATTTT. Amino acids: CASKGLPLSDQPQHF.

The J gene is TRBJ1-1, the V gene TRBV19; no clear D. The CDR3 is 15 amino acids. Germline V gene data show CDR1 as LNHDA and CDR2 as SQIVND (reference sequence). V lost 1 base to trimming and J lost 3 bases, with 12 bases between them. CDR3 protein: CASSIVPGGYTEAFF. The CDR3 DNA is TGTGCCAGTAGTATAGTTCCAGGCGGGTACACTGAAGCTTTCTTT.